The next 26 T cell receptor beta chains were all read from a single sample in a study of blood T cell repertoires in COVID-19. Sequencing was performed with immunoSEQ multiplex PCR; in TCRdb, only in-frame clones are kept and a portion is missing. This sample has 300,000 or so clones, with over 75% found just once. The sample comprised peripheral blood. The receptors were gathered from a man aged 50-59 years with active or convalescent COVID-19.

This clone was seen only once. This chain connects TRBV10-3 to TRBJ1-1; D is perhaps TRBD1 (5 bases). From germline, CDR1 is ENHRY and CDR2 SYGVKD. V was cut by 5 bases and J by 2 bases, with 12 bases left in between. This CDR3 has 14 amino acids. The CDR3 DNA follows: TGTGCCATCAGTATGACAGTTGTTAACACTGAAGCTTTCTTT. Amino acids: CAISMTVVNTEAFF.

Remarks on this clone: Other nucleotide sequences in the sample specify the same CDR3. The J gene is TRBJ2-2, the V gene TRBV2; D unresolved. This CDR3 contains 13 residues. Germline-derived CDR1 and CDR2 are SNHLY and FYNNEI. The V and J ends lost 4 bases and 4 bases respectively, with 7 bases between them. In nucleotides, the CDR3 is TGTGCCAGCAGTGTCTTACTCACCGGGGAGCTGTTTTTT. This translates into CASSVLLTGELFF.

This chain uses TRBV30 with TRBJ1-1; D remains ambiguous. From germline, CDR1 is GTSNPN and CDR2 SVGIG (reference sequence). There are 13 residues in the CDR3. V was cut by 2 bases and J by 7 bases, with 14 bases left in between. CDR3 nucleotides: TGTGCCTGGAGTATTACGTTCTACGGTGAAGCTTTCTTT. Translating it yields CAWSITFYGEAFF. The full variable domain, its missing parts supplied by reference TRBV30 and TRBJ1-1, is SQTIHQWPATLVQPVGSPLSLECTVEGTSNPNLYWYRQAAGRGLQLLFYSVGIGQISSEVPQNLSASRPQDRQFILSSKKLLLSDSGFYLCAWSITFYGEAFFGQGTRLTVV.

V is TRBV4-1 and J is TRBJ1-4; 8 nucleotides agree with TRBD1. The germline CDR1 and CDR2 sequences are MGHRA and YSYEKL. This CDR3 is built from 13 residues. Unmatched junction bases numbered 5, after V lost 8 bases and J lost 6 bases. CDR3 nucleotide sequence: TGCGCCAGCCAGGGGGCGTCGGATGAAAAACTGTTTTTT. Protein: CASQGASDEKLFF.

The rearrangement joins TRBV24-1 to TRBJ1-2, with D uncertain. Trimming stripped 8 bases from V and 3 bases from J, with 12 bases between. The germline CDR1 and CDR2 sequences are KGHDR and SFDVKD. The CDR3 sequence is 13 residues long. CDR3 region: CATNTVGDYGYTF. DNA of the CDR3: TGTGCCACCAATACAGTCGGGGACTATGGCTACACCTTC.

The chain recombines TRBV10-3 with TRBJ2-3; 11 positions agree with TRBD2. V was clipped by 2 bases and J by 8 bases; unmatched bases: 9. Per the germline V gene, CDR1 is ENHRY and CDR2 is SYGVKD. CDR3 length equals 16 residues. The CDR3 protein is CAISEVLAGGLGTQYF. CDR3 DNA sequence: TGTGCCATCAGTGAGGTATTAGCGGGAGGGCTGGGTACGCAGTATTTT.

This clone was seen only a few times. This chain joins TRBV27 and TRBJ1-1; 11 bases match TRBD1. The germline CDR1 and CDR2 sequences are MNHEY and SMNVEV (reference sequence). The CDR3 has 14 amino acids. The J segment lost 3 bases and the V segment lost 6 bases, leaving 3 bases of the junction unmatched. The CDR3 sequence is CASRWDRGDTEAFF. The CDR3 coding sequence is TGTGCCAGCAGATGGGACAGGGGGGACACTGAAGCTTTCTTT.

This sequence joins TRBV20-1 and TRBJ1-2; no clear D gene. The CDR3 consists of 10 residues. Germline CDR1 is DFQATT and CDR2 is SNEGSKA (reference sequence). The ends were cut back, 6 bases at V and 8 bases at J, with 10 bases in the middle. Here the CDR3 DNA reads TGCAGTGCCACAGCCAGGGGCTACACCTTC. Amino acids: CSATARGYTF.

V is TRBV19 and J is TRBJ1-1, with D possibly TRBD1 on 6 matching bases. V was trimmed by 5 bases and J by 3 bases, leaving 13 bases between them. In germline, CDR1 is LNHDA, CDR2 SQIVND (reference sequence). The CDR3 is made up of 14 amino acids. CDR3 in amino acids: CASSQPRQDTEAFF. DNA of the CDR3: TGTGCCAGTAGTCAGCCCCGACAGGACACTGAAGCTTTCTTT. Together with reference TRBV19 and TRBJ1-1, the CDR3 gives the full variable domain: DGGITQSPKYLFRKEGQNVTLSCEQNLNHDAMYWYRQDPGQGLRLIYYSQIVNDFQKGDIAEGYSVSREKKESFPLTVTSAQKNPTAFYLCASSQPRQDTEAFFGQGTRLTVV.

This clone was detected once. The genes are TRBV7-2 and TRBJ2-1, with 7 bases lining up with TRBD2. The CDR3 sequence is 16 residues long. CDR1 and CDR2 from the germline V gene are SGHTA and FQGNSA. J was trimmed by 1 base and V by 5 bases; bases with no gene match: 8. In DNA, the CDR3 is TGTGCCAGCAGCCCCTGGGGGGGTGCTTCCTACAATGAGCAGTTCTTC. Translating gives CASSPWGGASYNEQFF.

The chain joins TRBV9 to TRBJ1-1; D unresolved. V dropped 2 bases and J dropped 3 bases, with 14 bases sitting between them. The CDR3 consists of 15 residues. Germline CDR1 and CDR2: SGDLS and YYNGEE. The CDR3 DNA is TGTGCCAGCAGCGTCCATCCGGGGATGGACACTGAAGCTTTCTTT. This sequence encodes CASSVHPGMDTEAFF. Based on the CDR3 plus reference TRBV9 and TRBJ1-1, the full variable domain is DSGVTQTPKHLITATGQRVTLRCSPRSGDLSVYWYQQSLDQGLQFLIQYYNGEERAKGNILERFSAQQFPDLHSELNLSSLELGDSALYFCASSVHPGMDTEAFFGQGTRLTVV.

With regard to this clone: An end of the junction differs from the germline gene, which may be a read error. The chain couples TRBV2 to TRBJ2-7; D gene unclear. Per the germline V gene, CDR1 is SNHLY and CDR2 is FYNNEI. The CDR3 extends over 15 amino acids. CDR3 DNA sequence: TGTGCCAGCAGGGAAGAGACCAGGTTTGTTTACGAGCAGTACTTC. It translates to CASREETRFVYEQYF.

V gene TRBV11-2 combines with J gene TRBJ2-6; D might be TRBD1 (5 bases). The CDR3 totals 16 residues. The V gene's germline CDR1 is SGHAT and CDR2 FQNNGV. The V gene lost 1 base and the J gene lost 0 bases, with 7 bases spanning the gap. The CDR3 loop is CASSLVRGSGANVLTF. CDR3 sequence (DNA): TGTGCCAGCAGCTTAGTAAGGGGCTCTGGGGCCAACGTCCTGACTTTC.

This clone has just one count. The gene calls are TRBV27 and TRBJ1-2; possible D gene TRBD1, 5 bases. Trimming stripped 10 bases from V and 0 bases from J, with 15 bases between. CDR1 and CDR2 from the germline V gene are MNHEY and SMNVEV (reference sequence). The CDR3 loop spans 14 amino acids. CDR3 loop: CATSPLGANYGYTF. The DNA for the CDR3 is TGTGCCACCTCTCCCTTAGGGGCTAACTATGGCTACACCTTC.

This chain links TRBV7-9 with TRBJ2-3, with 7 positions matching TRBD1. Looked up from germline, CDR1 is SEHNR and CDR2 is FQNEAQ (reference sequence). The CDR3 sequence is 16 residues long. The junction had 6 bases not matched to a gene; V was cut back by 3 bases and J by 0 bases. CDR3 in amino acids: CASSFGQASSTDTQYF. The DNA of the CDR3 is TGTGCCAGCAGCTTTGGACAGGCTTCTAGCACAGATACGCAGTATTTT.

V and J are TRBV24-1 and TRBJ1-2, with D perhaps matching TRBD1 (6 bases). In germline, CDR1 is KGHDR, CDR2 SFDVKD. V was shortened by 4 bases and J by 3 bases, with 11 bases between the two germline ends. The CDR3 sequence is 14 residues long. The CDR3 DNA is TGTGCCACCAGTGACGCTCAGGGGCACTATGGCTACACCTTC. It translates to CATSDAQGHYGYTF.

The rearrangement uses TRBV30 and TRBJ1-1, with 7 bases lining up with TRBD1. This CDR3 spans 13 amino acids. V shed 5 bases, J shed 5 bases, and the junction held 8 bases outside the gene matches. The V gene's germline CDR1 is GTSNPN and CDR2 SVGIG (reference sequence). The CDR3 here is CAWDRVLGTEAFF. In DNA form, the CDR3 reads TGTGCCTGGGACAGGGTTTTAGGGACTGAAGCTTTCTTT.

The chain joins TRBV2 to TRBJ1-5; D is possibly TRBD1 (6 bases). The V gene's germline CDR1 is SNHLY and CDR2 FYNNEI. The CDR3 is 13 amino acids. The V end was cut by 6 bases, the J end by 7 bases, with 13 bases between. The CDR3 DNA is TGTGCCAGCAGACAGGGCGTTTCCCAGCCCCAGCATTTT. Protein product: CASRQGVSQPQHF. The full variable domain, in which reference TRBV2 and TRBJ1-5 provide the parts outside the CDR3, is EPEVTQTPSHQVTQMGQEVILRCVPISNHLYFYWYRQILGQKVEFLVSFYNNEISEKSEIFDDQFSVERPDGSNFTLKIRSTKLEDSAMYFCASRQGVSQPQHFGDGTRLSIL.

The J gene is TRBJ1-2, the V gene TRBV18, with 9 bases lining up with TRBD1. This CDR3 comprises 16 residues. The junction had 7 bases not matched to a gene; V was cut back by 3 bases and J by 2 bases. Germline V gene lookup returns CDR1 KGHSH and CDR2 LQKENI. The CDR3 sequence is CASSPTGGYPNYGYTF. The CDR3 DNA sequence: TGTGCCAGCTCACCGACAGGGGGGTATCCCAACTATGGCTACACCTTC.

The chain links TRBV10-3 to TRBJ1-2; TRBD1 matches at 7 bases. The CDR3 runs 15 residues. V lost 7 bases and J lost 3; bases outside the gene matches: 11. Germline V gene sequence: CDR1 ENHRY, CDR2 SYGVKD. The CDR3 here is CAITRDEGAYYGYTF. Written as DNA, the CDR3 is TGTGCCATCACCCGAGATGAGGGGGCCTACTATGGCTACACCTTC.

The rearrangement uses TRBV6-6 and TRBJ2-2, with 9 bases that match TRBD2. Looked up from germline, CDR1 is MNHNY and CDR2 is SVGAGI (reference sequence). V was pared by 6 bases and J by 5 bases, with 4 bases of the junction left unmatched. The CDR3 sequence is 14 residues long. In DNA form, the CDR3 reads TGTGCCAGCAGCCCGACTAGCGGAACCGGGGAGCTGTTTTTT. It specifies CASSPTSGTGELFF.

Comment on this clone: One end of the junction fails to match germline, which may point to a read error. This sequence joins TRBV12-3 or TRBV12-4 and TRBJ2-5; no definite D call. The CDR3 length is 12 residues. Here the CDR3 reads CASSRHQGTQYF. CDR3 DNA sequence: TGTGCCAGCAGCCGACATCAAGGGACCCAGTACTTC.

The J gene is TRBJ2-6, the V gene TRBV28; weak D call: TRBD1 (5 bases). The CDR3 contains 16 residues. The germline CDR1 and CDR2 sequences are MDHEN and SYDVKM. V was cut by 2 bases and J by 0 bases, with 8 bases left in between. The DNA of the CDR3 is TGTGCCAGCAGTTTAGGACAACACTCTGGGGCCAACGTCCTGACTTTC. This encodes CASSLGQHSGANVLTF. Combining the CDR3 with reference TRBV28 and TRBJ2-6 gives the whole variable domain DVKVTQSSRYLVKRTGEKVFLECVQDMDHENMFWYRQDPGLGLRLIYFSYDVKMKEKGDIPEGYSVSREKKERFSLILESASTNQTSMYLCASSLGQHSGANVLTFGAGSRLTVL.

This chain connects TRBV6-6 to TRBJ1-5; TRBD1 might be the D (5 bases). There are 14 residues in the CDR3. The germline V gene encodes CDR1 MNHNY and CDR2 SVGAGI (reference sequence). Between the trimmed V and J ends, which lost 5 bases and 7 bases, there was a span of 15 bases. Written as DNA, the CDR3 is TGTGCCAGCAGTACGGGGGTTCGGCGGCAGCCCCAGCATTTT. Its translation is CASSTGVRRQPQHF.

The CDR3 sequence: CASSEDRVGNQPQHF. DNA of the CDR3: TGTGCCAGCAGTGAAGACAGGGTAGGTAATCAGCCCCAGCATTTT. The chain joins TRBV2 to TRBJ1-5; TRBD1 might be the D (6 bases). The CDR3 is 15 amino acids. Germline V gene lookup returns CDR1 SNHLY and CDR2 FYNNEI. V lost 1 base and J 4 bases, leaving 11 bases between the germline ends.

The chain employs TRBV29-1 and TRBJ2-1; TRBD1 might be the D (6 bases). This CDR3 contains 17 residues. The V gene's germline CDR1 is SQVTM and CDR2 ANQGSEA. Trimming left V 5 bases short and J 4 bases short, with 24 bases between. CDR3 in amino acids: CSVNSAAVTGLYNEQFF. CDR3 nucleotides: TGCAGCGTTAATTCAGCGGCGGTGACAGGATTATACAATGAGCAGTTCTTC.